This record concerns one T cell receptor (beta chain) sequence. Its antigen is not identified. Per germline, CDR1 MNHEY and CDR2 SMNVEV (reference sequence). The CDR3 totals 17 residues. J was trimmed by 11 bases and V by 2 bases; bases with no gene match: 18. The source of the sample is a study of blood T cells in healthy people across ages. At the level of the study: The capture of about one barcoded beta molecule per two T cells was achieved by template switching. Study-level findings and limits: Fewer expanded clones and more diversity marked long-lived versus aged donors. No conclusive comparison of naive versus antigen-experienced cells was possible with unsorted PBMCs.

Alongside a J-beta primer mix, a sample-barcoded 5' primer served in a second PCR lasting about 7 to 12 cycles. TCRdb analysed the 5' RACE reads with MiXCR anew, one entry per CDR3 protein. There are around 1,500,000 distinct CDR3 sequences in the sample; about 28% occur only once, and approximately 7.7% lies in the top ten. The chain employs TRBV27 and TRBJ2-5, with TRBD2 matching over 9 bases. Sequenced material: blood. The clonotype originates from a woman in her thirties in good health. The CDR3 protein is CASSLISVAGDYDEQYF. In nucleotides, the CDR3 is TGTGCCAGCAGTTTAATCAGCGTAGCGGGAGATTACGATGAGCAGTACTTC.